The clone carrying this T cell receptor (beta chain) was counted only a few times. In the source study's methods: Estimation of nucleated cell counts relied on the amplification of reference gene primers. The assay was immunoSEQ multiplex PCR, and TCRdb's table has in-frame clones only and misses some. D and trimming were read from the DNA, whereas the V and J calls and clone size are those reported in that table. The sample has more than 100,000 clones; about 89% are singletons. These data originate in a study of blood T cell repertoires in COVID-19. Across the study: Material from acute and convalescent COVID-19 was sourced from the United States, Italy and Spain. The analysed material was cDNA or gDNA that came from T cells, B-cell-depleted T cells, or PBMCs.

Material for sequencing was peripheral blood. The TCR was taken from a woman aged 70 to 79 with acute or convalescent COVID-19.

This chain's CDR3 is CASSPLSGFDNYGYTF. The CDR3 bases are TGTGCCAGCAGCCCCCTGTCGGGTTTCGATAACTATGGCTACACCTTC. The genes are TRBV11-2 and TRBJ1-2; no clear D gene. V lost 5 bases, J lost 1 base, and 17 bases lay in between. Germline V gives CDR1 SGHAT, CDR2 FQNNGV. The CDR3 is made up of 16 amino acids.